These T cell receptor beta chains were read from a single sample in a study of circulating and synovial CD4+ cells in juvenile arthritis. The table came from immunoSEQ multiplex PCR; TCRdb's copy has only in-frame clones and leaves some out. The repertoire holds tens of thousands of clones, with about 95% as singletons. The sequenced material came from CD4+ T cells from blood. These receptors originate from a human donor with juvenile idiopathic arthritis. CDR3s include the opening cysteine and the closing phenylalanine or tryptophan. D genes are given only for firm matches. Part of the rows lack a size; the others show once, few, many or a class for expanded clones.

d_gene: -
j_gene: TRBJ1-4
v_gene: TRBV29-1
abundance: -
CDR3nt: TGCAGCGTTGGGGGGCTAGGGACAAATGAAAAACTGTTTTTT
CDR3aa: CSVGGLGTNEKLFF

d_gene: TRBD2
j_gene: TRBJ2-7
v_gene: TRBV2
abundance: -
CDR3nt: TGTGCCAGCAGTTTTCTAGCGGGAGTGCCCGAGCAGTACTTC
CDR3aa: CASSFLAGVPEQYF

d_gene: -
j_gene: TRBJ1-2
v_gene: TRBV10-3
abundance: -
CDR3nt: TGTGCCATCAGTGGAGGGATTCCCTATGGCTACACCTTC
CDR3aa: CAISGGIPYGYTF

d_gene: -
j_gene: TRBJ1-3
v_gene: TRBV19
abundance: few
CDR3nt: TGTGCCAGTAGTATTGGGACACCTAGCTCTGGAAACACCATATATTTT
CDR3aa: CASSIGTPSSGNTIYF

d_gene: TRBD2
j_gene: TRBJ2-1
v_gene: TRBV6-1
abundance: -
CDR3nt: TGTGCCAGCCTAGCGGATGACTACAATGAGCAGTTCTTC
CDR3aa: CASLADDYNEQFF

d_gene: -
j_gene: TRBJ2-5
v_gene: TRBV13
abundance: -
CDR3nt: TGTGCCAGCAGCTTAGGAGGTTGGAGGGAGGCTCCAGAGACCCAGTACTTC
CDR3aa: CASSLGGWREAPETQYF

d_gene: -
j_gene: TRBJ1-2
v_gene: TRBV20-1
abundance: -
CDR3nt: TGCAGACTTGACGGGGGAGGCTACACCTTC
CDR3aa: CRLDGGGYTF

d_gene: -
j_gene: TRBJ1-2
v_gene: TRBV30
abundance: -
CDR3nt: TGTGCCTGGAGCCGGGGAGGGACCTATGGCTACACCTTC
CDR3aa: CAWSRGGTYGYTF

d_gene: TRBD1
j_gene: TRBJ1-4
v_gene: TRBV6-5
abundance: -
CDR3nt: TGTGCCAGCAAGACAGGGATTGGTGAAAAACTGTTTTTT
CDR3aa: CASKTGIGEKLFF

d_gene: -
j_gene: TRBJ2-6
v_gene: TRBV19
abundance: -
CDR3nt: TGTGCCAGTAGTTATCTAAGGAGCAACTCTGGGGCCAACGTCCTGACTTTC
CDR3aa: CASSYLRSNSGANVLTF

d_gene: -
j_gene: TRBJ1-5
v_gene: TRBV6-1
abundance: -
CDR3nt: TGTGCCAGCAGTGAACCCGTCGGGGTCACGGTTCAGCCCCAGCATTTT
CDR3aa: CASSEPVGVTVQPQHF

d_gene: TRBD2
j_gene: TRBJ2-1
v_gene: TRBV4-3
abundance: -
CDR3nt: TGCGCCAGCAGCCAGGAGGGACTAGGGTACAATGAGCAGTTCTTC
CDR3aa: CASSQEGLGYNEQFF

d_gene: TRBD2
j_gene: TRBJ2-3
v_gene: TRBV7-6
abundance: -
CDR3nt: TGTGCCAGCAGCTCTCGCCTACGGGGGGACACAGATACGCAGTATTTT
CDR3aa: CASSSRLRGDTDTQYF